This passage covers 22 T cell receptor beta chains from one sample sequenced in a study of cytotoxic CD8 clonotypes in ibrutinib-treated CLL. TCRdb keeps only in-frame clones here, not all; method: immunoSEQ multiplex PCR. Of around 50,000 clones listed, around 60% were seen once; the top ten hold around a quarter. The source was PBMCs, collected after 24 months of ibrutinib treatment. The receptors derive from a human donor with chronic lymphocytic leukemia.

This sequence joins TRBV6-5 and TRBJ2-7; D gene ambiguous. CDR1 and CDR2 from the germline V gene are MNHEY and SVGAGI. This CDR3 spans 15 amino acids. V was clipped by 4 bases and J by 6 bases, with 19 bases between them. The CDR3 spells CASSFPGPQSIEQYF. CDR3 DNA sequence: TGTGCCAGCAGTTTCCCCGGACCGCAAAGCATCGAGCAGTACTTC.

This clone has only a few counts. The J gene is TRBJ2-7, the V gene TRBV13, with D possibly matching TRBD1 (6 bases). From germline, CDR1 is PRHDT and CDR2 FYEKMQ (reference sequence). Trimming took 2 bases from V and 3 from J, leaving 11 bases between them. The CDR3 totals 14 residues. The CDR3 protein is CASSLRGSRYEQYF. In nucleotides, the CDR3 is TGTGCCAGCAGCTTAAGGGGGTCCCGCTACGAGCAGTACTTC.

The chain employs TRBV5-5 and TRBJ1-2; D possibly corresponds to TRBD1 (5 bases). The CDR3 consists of 14 residues. The V end lost 0 bases, the J end lost 7 bases, and 13 bases lay between the germline ends. Germline V lookup: CDR1 SGHKS, CDR2 YYEKEE (reference sequence). CDR3: CASSLAGGLVGYTF. The DNA of the CDR3 is TGTGCCAGCAGCTTGGCGGGGGGTCTGGTTGGCTACACCTTC.

The chain uses TRBV6-5 and TRBJ2-7; a weak D match, TRBD2 (5 bases). The CDR3 length is 14 residues. Trimming removed 6 bases from V and 3 bases from J, with 15 bases in between. The germline gives CDR1 MNHEY, CDR2 SVGAGI. CDR3 region: CASSPLRVRYEQYF. The CDR3 nucleotides read TGTGCCAGCAGCCCTTTGAGGGTCCGCTACGAGCAGTACTTC.

The chain is built from TRBV6-5 and TRBJ2-2; D may correspond to TRBD1 or TRBD2 (6 bases each). Looked up from germline, CDR1 is MNHEY and CDR2 is SVGAGI. V lost 2 bases to trimming and J lost 1 base, with 11 bases between them. The CDR3 has 16 amino acids. The chain's CDR3 is CASSYRGPMNTGELFF. The CDR3 DNA follows: TGTGCCAGCAGTTACCGGGGGCCTATGAACACCGGGGAGCTGTTTTTT.

This clone was counted at least ten times. The chain is built from TRBV27 and TRBJ1-5; a possible D gene is TRBD1 (6 bases). The CDR3 totals 14 residues. Germline V gives CDR1 MNHEY, CDR2 SMNVEV (reference sequence). V lost 5 bases to trimming and J lost 9 bases, with 17 bases between them. The CDR3: CASSRSRGQGPQHF. CDR3 in DNA: TGTGCCAGCAGTCGATCCAGGGGTCAGGGGCCCCAGCATTTT.

This sequence joins TRBV5-6 and TRBJ1-1; unclear D gene. This CDR3 comprises 17 residues. Trimming took off 0 bases at V and 2 bases at J, with 17 bases between the two ends. The germline V gene encodes CDR1 SGHDT and CDR2 YYEEEE. The CDR3 nucleotides are TGTGCCAGCAGCTTGGTAGGACGCCCGTCAACTAACACTGAAGCTTTCTTT. Translating gives CASSLVGRPSTNTEAFF.

The chain links TRBV6-5 to TRBJ1-2; maybe TRBD1 (5 bases). The germline gives CDR1 MNHEY, CDR2 SVGAGI. Trimming removed 0 bases at V and 8 bases at J, with 10 bases between. The CDR3 runs to 13 residues. CDR3 nucleotides: TGTGCCAGCAGTTACTCGCTCTGGGGGGGCTACACCTTC. This translates into CASSYSLWGGYTF.

This chain uses TRBV11-3 with TRBJ2-6; D is undetermined. The V and J ends lost 4 bases and 0 bases respectively, with 13 bases between them. CDR3 length: 17 amino acids. CDR1 and CDR2 from the germline V gene are SGHNT and YENEEA. This CDR3 is CASSSTGSSSGANVLTF. The CDR3 nucleotides are TGTGCCAGCAGCTCGACTGGGTCTTCCTCTGGGGCCAACGTCCTGACTTTC.

This clone was observed at least ten times. The chain couples TRBV21-1 to TRBJ2-6; the D call TRBD1 from the table was never checked on the DNA. TRBV21-1 is labeled a pseudogene. The CDR3 length is 18 residues. CDR3 nucleotide sequence: TGTGCCAGCAGCAACACCGAGACAGGGGTATGTGGGGCCAACGTCCTGACTTTC. It translates to CASSNTETGVCGANVLTF.

This rearrangement joins TRBV5-1 to TRBJ2-1; 8 positions match TRBD1. Germline V lookup: CDR1 SGHRS, CDR2 YFSETQ. V was pared by 0 bases and J by 6 bases, with 2 bases of the junction left unmatched. CDR3 length: 14 residues. Here the CDR3 reads CASSLGQGFNEQFF. The DNA of the CDR3 is TGCGCCAGCAGCTTGGGACAGGGGTTCAATGAGCAGTTCTTC.

Details on this clone: A read error may be the cause here, since a much bigger clone is one base away. V and J are TRBV5-1 and TRBJ2-6; perhaps TRBD1 as D (5 bases). Per the germline V gene, CDR1 is SGHRS and CDR2 is YFSETQ. The CDR3 contains 14 residues. The CDR3 here is CASSLATGANVLAF. The CDR3 nucleotides are TGCGCCAGCAGCTTGGCGACTGGGGCCAACGTCCTGGCTTTC.

This clone has just one count. V gene TRBV5-6 combines with J gene TRBJ2-5, with 12 bases matching TRBD2. Unmatched junction bases numbered 6, after V lost 1 base and J lost 5 bases. CDR3 length equals 16 residues. Germline CDR1 reads SGHDT; CDR2 reads YYEEEE. The CDR3 bases are TGTGCCAGCAGCTTGAGGCTAGCGGGGGGGCCCGAGACCCAGTACTTC. This encodes CASSLRLAGGPETQYF.

This clone has just a few counts. V is TRBV27 and J is TRBJ2-3; no reliable D call. Looked up from germline, CDR1 is MNHEY and CDR2 is SMNVEV (reference sequence). The V end lost 9 bases, the J end lost 1 base, and 11 bases lay between the germline ends. This CDR3 is built from 13 residues. The CDR3 spells CASTQRRTDTQYF. CDR3 in DNA: TGTGCCAGTACTCAGAGACGCACAGATACGCAGTATTTT.

This clone was observed a few times. This sequence joins TRBV6-7 and TRBJ1-2, with D hard to call. TRBV6-7 is annotated as an ORF whose role is uncertain. V lost 6 bases and J lost 9, with 2 bases in between. CDR3 size: 8 residues. As DNA, the CDR3 is TGTGCCAGCAGCAGCTACACCTTC. Its translation: CASSSYTF.

The CDR3 coding sequence is TGTGCCAGCAGTGATCCGGGCACTGAAGCTTTCTTT. This translates into CASSDPGTEAFF. The V call is TRBV25-1, the J call TRBJ1-1, with D uncertain. The V gene lost 3 bases and the J gene lost 4 bases, with 6 bases spanning the gap. CDR1 and CDR2 from the germline V gene are MGHDK and SYGVNS. The CDR3 spans 12 residues.

J is TRBJ2-2 and V is TRBV2; unclear D gene. Per germline, CDR1 SNHLY and CDR2 FYNNEI. The V end lost 8 bases, the J end lost 2 bases, and 12 bases lay between the germline ends. This CDR3 is 14 amino acids long. Here the CDR3 DNA reads TGTGCCAGCCGACCGGGCAGAAACACCGGGGAGCTGTTTTTT. It yields the protein CASRPGRNTGELFF.

The chain combines TRBV19 with TRBJ2-5; TRBD1 might be the D (6 bases). The CDR3 has 15 amino acids. Germline V gene sequence: CDR1 LNHDA, CDR2 SQIVND (reference sequence). The V end was cut by 6 bases, the J end by 1 base, with 15 bases between. CDR3 in amino acids: CASSPIDRIQETQYF. The DNA of the CDR3 is TGTGCCAGTAGCCCAATTGACAGGATCCAAGAGACCCAGTACTTC.

In the case of this clone: A much bigger clone sits one base away, suggesting this may be a read error. Other DNA sequences of this sample code for an identical CDR3. The chain links TRBV5-1 to TRBJ2-2; D ambiguous. The CDR3 has 13 residues. Germline CDR1 is SGHRS and CDR2 is YFSETQ. CDR3 in amino acids: CASSLDNTGELFF. The CDR3 nucleotides are TGCGCTAGCAGCCTGGACAACACCGGGGAGCTGTTTTTT.

The V gene is TRBV28, the J gene TRBJ2-3; D might be TRBD1 (5 bases). The V gene lost 6 bases and the J gene lost 6 bases, with 16 bases spanning the gap. Germline V CDR1 and CDR2: MDHEN, SYDVKM. The CDR3 is 14 residues long. This CDR3 is CASSSQGVYDTQYF. CDR3 nucleotides: TGTGCCAGCAGCTCCCAAGGGGTTTACGATACGCAGTATTTT.

V and J are TRBV5-1 and TRBJ1-2, with 8 bases that match TRBD1. V dropped 4 bases and J dropped 7; count of bases not matched to a gene: 9. This CDR3 has 14 amino acids. The germline gives CDR1 SGHRS, CDR2 YFSETQ. CDR3 residues: CASSTEGQGGGYTF. The CDR3 nucleotides are TGCGCCAGCAGCACCGAAGGACAGGGAGGTGGCTACACCTTC. Together with reference TRBV5-1 and TRBJ1-2, the CDR3 gives the full variable domain: KAGVTQTPRYLIKTRGQQVTLSCSPISGHRSVSWYQQTPGQGLQFLFEYFSETQRNKGNFPGRFSGRQFSNSRSEMNVSTLELGDSALYLCASSTEGQGGGYTFGSGTRLTVV.

This clone was detected a few times. The V gene is TRBV2, the J gene TRBJ2-5; D possibly matches TRBD1 or TRBD2 (5 bases each). The V end was cut by 6 bases, the J end by 7 bases, with 18 bases between. The CDR3 totals 14 residues. Germline CDR1 SNHLY, CDR2 FYNNEI. The CDR3 is CASRNRDPTGTQYF. CDR3 bases: TGTGCCAGCAGGAATCGGGACCCTACGGGGACCCAGTACTTC.